These 20 T cell receptor beta chains originate from one sample sequenced in a study of T cell responses to AZD1222 COVID-19 vaccine. Sequenced by immunoSEQ multiplex PCR; TCRdb stores in-frame clones only, minus some. The sample lists more than 100,000 clones, about 90% occurring once. Sequenced here: peripheral blood, sampled on day 0 of AZD1222 vaccination. Source of these receptors: an adult in good health.

The J gene is TRBJ1-3, the V gene TRBV7-2; D gene ambiguous. V shed 5 bases and J shed 3 bases, with 14 bases lying between them. The CDR3 extends over 15 amino acids. From germline, CDR1 is SGHTA and CDR2 FQGNSA. The CDR3: CASSDDGSLGNTIYF. CDR3 DNA: TGTGCCAGCAGCGACGACGGCAGTCTTGGAAACACCATATATTTT. Based on the CDR3 plus reference TRBV7-2 and TRBJ1-3, the full variable domain is GAGVSQSPSNKVTEKGKDVELRCDPISGHTALYWYRQSLGQGLEFLIYFQGNSAPDKSGLPSDRFSAERTGGSVSTLTIQRTQQEDSAVYLCASSDDGSLGNTIYFGEGSWLTVV.

This clone showed up just once. The genes are TRBV9 and TRBJ1-1, with D unresolved. CDR1 is SGDLS, CDR2 YYNGEE, per germline. The CDR3 extends over 13 amino acids. Trimming pared 0 bases from V and 8 bases from J, leaving 11 bases between. DNA for the CDR3: TGTGCCAGCAGCGTAGGGTTGGAGGGCGAAGCTTTCTTT. Protein: CASSVGLEGEAFF.

This clone was seen just once. CDR3: CASSSHSGNVAETQYF. DNA of the CDR3: TGTGCCAGCAGCTCACATAGCGGGAATGTTGCAGAGACCCAGTACTTC. The chain uses TRBV7-2 and TRBJ2-5, with TRBD2 identical over 8 bases. The junction had 11 bases not matched to a gene; V was cut back by 4 bases and J by 4 bases. The length of the CDR3 is 16 residues. The germline gives CDR1 SGHTA, CDR2 FQGNSA.

The chain is built from TRBV5-5 and TRBJ1-1, with D possibly being TRBD1 (6 bases). Trimming took off 2 bases at V and 6 bases at J, with 11 bases between the two ends. The CDR3 is made up of 13 amino acids. The germline gives CDR1 SGHKS, CDR2 YYEKEE (reference sequence). CDR3 DNA: TGTGCCAGCAGCTTTAGGGGGGTCCCTGAAGCTTTCTTT. Protein sequence: CASSFRGVPEAFF.

The chain combines TRBV10-1 with TRBJ1-3; no definite D call. V was cut by 0 bases and J by 6 bases, with 6 bases left in between. Germline V gene data show CDR1 as WNHNN and CDR2 as SYGVQD (reference sequence). The CDR3 runs to 13 residues. The DNA of the CDR3 is TGCGCCAGCAGTGAGTCCGGGGAAAACACCATATATTTT. Its protein is CASSESGENTIYF.

The genes are TRBV6-2 or TRBV6-3 and TRBJ1-6, with TRBD1 as a possible D gene (6 bases). There are 13 residues in the CDR3. V was pared by 4 bases and J by 15 bases, with 16 bases between. Germline CDR1 MNHEY, CDR2 SVGEGT. CDR3 loop: CASSSPRGSVLHF. Here the CDR3 DNA reads TGTGCCAGCAGTTCTCCGAGGGGGTCGGTCCTCCACTTT.

The chain employs TRBV7-9 and TRBJ1-2; D is unresolved. V gave up 5 bases and J gave up 4 bases, with 20 bases separating them. Looked up from germline, CDR1 is SEHNR and CDR2 is FQNEAQ (reference sequence). CDR3 length: 16 residues. The CDR3 reads CASSLGSRERSYGYTF. The CDR3 bases are TGTGCCAGCAGCCTAGGTTCGCGGGAGCGGTCCTATGGCTACACCTTC.

The count of this clone is one. V is TRBV6-5 and J is TRBJ1-1, with unresolved D. CDR3 size: 11 residues. CDR1 is MNHEY and CDR2 is SVGAGI in the germline V gene. The germline V and J ends were trimmed by 7 bases and 2 bases, with 5 bases remaining between them. Here the CDR3 DNA reads TGTGCCAGCAAGGGTAACACTGAAGCTTTCTTT. Its translation: CASKGNTEAFF.

This sequence joins TRBV24-1 and TRBJ2-3; 8 bases line up with TRBD1. Losses at the gene ends were 3 bases for V and 6 bases for J; bases not matched to a gene: 4. This CDR3 has 14 amino acids. CDR1 and CDR2 from the germline V gene are KGHDR and SFDVKD. Here the CDR3 reads CATSDPGQDDTQYF. CDR3 DNA: TGTGCCACCAGTGATCCGGGACAGGACGATACGCAGTATTTT.

The rearrangement links TRBV2 to TRBJ2-1; D is ambiguous. The CDR3 loop spans 10 amino acids. Trimming shortened V by 3 bases and J by 6 bases, and 0 bases separated the two germline ends. Per the germline V gene, CDR1 is SNHLY and CDR2 is FYNNEI. In nucleotides, the CDR3 is TGTGCCAGCAGTGACAATGAGCAGTTCTTC. Translated, it gives CASSDNEQFF.

This clone was seen once. This chain uses TRBV6-2 or TRBV6-3 with TRBJ2-7; 10 positions agree with TRBD2. Losses at the gene ends were 4 bases for V and 5 bases for J; bases not matched to a gene: 14. Germline V gene data show CDR1 as MNHEY and CDR2 as SVGEGT. CDR3 length: 17 amino acids. CDR3 residues: CASSSGLATLIRHEQYF. As DNA, the CDR3 is TGTGCCAGCAGTTCGGGACTAGCGACGCTTATACGCCACGAGCAGTACTTC.

The gene calls are TRBV7-8 and TRBJ2-7; 8 nucleotides match TRBD1. There are 15 residues in the CDR3. The junction had 12 bases not matched to a gene; V was cut back by 5 bases and J by 6 bases. Germline CDR1 reads SGHVS; CDR2 reads FQNEAQ. CDR3 protein: CASSDRQGLGSEQYF. The CDR3 DNA sequence: TGTGCCAGCAGCGACAGACAGGGGCTGGGGTCCGAGCAGTACTTC.

This sequence joins TRBV18 and TRBJ2-6; TRBD1 aligns across 9 bases. The CDR3 has 18 residues. After removal of 2 bases from V and 0 bases from J, the junction contained 5 bases not matched to a gene. Germline V lookup: CDR1 KGHSH, CDR2 LQKENI. The CDR3: CASSPTGTGPSGANVLTF. DNA of the CDR3: TGTGCCAGCTCACCAACCGGGACAGGGCCCTCTGGGGCCAACGTCCTGACTTTC.

The V call is TRBV10-3, the J call TRBJ1-1; the D gene is possibly TRBD1 (5 bases). V was trimmed by 6 bases and J by 11 bases, leaving 16 bases between them. Germline CDR1 reads ENHRY; CDR2 reads SYGVKD. This CDR3 region has 12 residues. CDR3 DNA sequence: TGTGCCATCAGGGACCCCGGGGACGGGGCTTTCTTT. It yields the protein CAIRDPGDGAFF.

The chain employs TRBV9 and TRBJ2-2; 7 nucleotides agree with TRBD2. This CDR3 is built from 16 residues. CDR1 SGDLS and CDR2 YYNGEE come from the germline V gene. J lost 2 bases, V lost 5 bases, and 9 bases had no gene match. For the CDR3, the DNA is TGTGCCAGCAGGGGGGGGACGACCGGTAACACCGGGGAGCTGTTTTTT. As protein: CASRGGTTGNTGELFF.

Of note for this clone: The junction departs from the called germline gene at one end, perhaps through a read error. The chain is built from TRBV6-2 or TRBV6-3 and TRBJ1-5; D gene uncertain. Looked up from germline, CDR1 is MNHEY and CDR2 is SVGEGT. This CDR3 comprises 14 residues. In DNA, the CDR3 is TGTGCCAGCAGTTATCGGTTAGGCAATCAGACCCAGCATTTT. Its translation is CASSYRLGNQTQHF.

This chain uses TRBV6-5 with TRBJ1-1; weak D call: TRBD1 (5 bases). V lost 7 bases and J 6 bases, leaving 15 bases between the germline ends. Germline CDR1 is MNHEY and CDR2 is SVGAGI. The CDR3 runs 13 residues. The CDR3 bases are TGTGCCAGCACTCAAAGCCGGGGGGCTGAAGCTTTCTTT. It yields the protein CASTQSRGAEAFF.

V gene TRBV5-4 combines with J gene TRBJ1-2; TRBD1 might be the D (5 bases). Germline V gives CDR1 SGHNT, CDR2 YYREEE (reference sequence). The CDR3 totals 14 residues. V was shortened by 2 bases and J by 4 bases, with 12 bases between the two germline ends. The CDR3 here is CASSFSMGGYGYTF. The CDR3 DNA reads as TGTGCCAGCAGCTTTTCCATGGGGGGCTATGGCTACACCTTC.

This clone was observed many times. The CDR3, as DNA: TGTGCCAGCAGTTTAGATGGCGAAGGGGCGGGTGAGCAGTTCTTC. Translating it yields CASSLDGEGAGEQFF. V and J are TRBV27 and TRBJ2-1; D is perhaps TRBD1 or TRBD2 (5 bases each). The V gene's germline CDR1 is MNHEY and CDR2 SMNVEV (reference sequence). V was cut by 2 bases and J by 9 bases, with 17 bases left in between. The CDR3 consists of 15 residues.

The rearrangement uses TRBV10-3 and TRBJ2-7; 7 nucleotides agree with TRBD1. Germline V gives CDR1 ENHRY, CDR2 SYGVKD. CDR3 length: 17 residues. With 8 bases clipped from V and 0 bases from J, the junction kept 16 bases outside the gene matches. The CDR3 DNA reads TGTGCCATCCGGTCCTCGAAGGGACAGCAGAACTCCTACGAGCAGTACTTC. Protein sequence: CAIRSSKGQQNSYEQYF.